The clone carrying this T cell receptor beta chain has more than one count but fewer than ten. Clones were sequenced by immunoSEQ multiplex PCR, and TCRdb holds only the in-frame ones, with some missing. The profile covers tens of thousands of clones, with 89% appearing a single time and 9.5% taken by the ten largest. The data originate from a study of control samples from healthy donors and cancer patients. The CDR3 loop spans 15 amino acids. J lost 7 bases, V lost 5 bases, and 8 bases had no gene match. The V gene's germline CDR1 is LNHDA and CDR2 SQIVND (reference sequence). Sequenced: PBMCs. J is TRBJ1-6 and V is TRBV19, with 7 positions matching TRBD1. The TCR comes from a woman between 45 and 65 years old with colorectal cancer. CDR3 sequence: CASSSRQGGNSPLHF. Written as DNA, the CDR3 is TGTGCCAGTAGTTCGAGACAGGGTGGGAATTCACCCCTCCACTTT.